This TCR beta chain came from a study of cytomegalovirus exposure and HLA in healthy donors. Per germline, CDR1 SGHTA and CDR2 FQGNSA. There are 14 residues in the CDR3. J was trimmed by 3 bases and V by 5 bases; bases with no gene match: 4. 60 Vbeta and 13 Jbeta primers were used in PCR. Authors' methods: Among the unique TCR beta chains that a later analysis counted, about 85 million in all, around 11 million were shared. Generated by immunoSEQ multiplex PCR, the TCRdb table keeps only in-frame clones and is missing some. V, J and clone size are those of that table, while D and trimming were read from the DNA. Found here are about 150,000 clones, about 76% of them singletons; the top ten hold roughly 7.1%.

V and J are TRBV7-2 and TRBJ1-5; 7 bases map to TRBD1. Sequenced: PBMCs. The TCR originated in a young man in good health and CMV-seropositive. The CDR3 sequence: CASSKTGDNQPQHF. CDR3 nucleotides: TGTGCCAGCAGCAAAACAGGGGACAATCAGCCCCAGCATTTT. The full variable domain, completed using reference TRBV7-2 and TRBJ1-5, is GAGVSQSPSNKVTEKGKDVELRCDPISGHTALYWYRQSLGQGLEFLIYFQGNSAPDKSGLPSDRFSAERTGGSVSTLTIQRTQQEDSAVYLCASSKTGDNQPQHFGDGTRLSIL.